This T cell receptor beta chain was profiled in a study of blood T cells in healthy people across ages. The table lists this clonotype with a count of one. Its antigen remains unknown. The second PCR ran roughly 6 to 12 cycles with a sample-barcoded 5' primer and J-beta primers. TCRdb used MiXCR to reprocess the 5' RACE reads, holding one entry per CDR3 protein. The sample has about 600,000 distinct CDR3 sequences, under 55% seen once; the top ten hold about 22%. Whole-study results and caveats: Both naive CD4+ cell counts and diversity were greater in long-lived donors than in aged donors.

This CDR3 comprises 16 residues. The germline V gene has CDR1 SGHTA and CDR2 FQGTGA. The V and J ends lost 6 bases and 0 bases respectively, with 15 bases between them. The sequence derives from a man older than 75 in good health. What was sequenced was blood. The J gene is TRBJ2-1, the V gene TRBV7-3; D is perhaps TRBD2 (6 bases). CDR3 sequence (DNA): TGTGCCAGCAGTCCATCAACCGGGAGCTCCTACAATGAGCAGTTCTTC. Protein sequence: CASSPSTGSSYNEQFF.